These 14 T cell receptor beta chains were sequenced from one sample in a study of blood T cell repertoires in COVID-19. Repertoires were generated with immunoSEQ multiplex PCR, while TCRdb's copy carries only in-frame clones and drops some. The table includes 50,000 or so clones, roughly 76% detected once. Material: peripheral blood. These receptors were obtained from a woman aged 55 to 70 with acute or convalescent COVID-19.

This chain uses TRBV5-5 with TRBJ1-5, with D perhaps TRBD1 (6 bases). Trimming pared 1 base from V and 1 base from J, leaving 18 bases between. The V gene's germline CDR1 is SGHKS and CDR2 YYEKEE (reference sequence). The CDR3 spans 18 residues. The CDR3 DNA follows: TGTGCCAGCAGCTTGTCTCCGGGGGGCCGGGACAGCAATCAGCCCCAGCATTTT. It specifies CASSLSPGGRDSNQPQHF.

The CDR3 is CASSIDTGVAYEQYF. CDR3 DNA: TGTGCCAGTAGTATAGATACAGGGGTGGCCTACGAGCAGTACTTC. The chain employs TRBV19 and TRBJ2-7, with 7 bases fitting TRBD1. With V trimmed by 0 bases and J by 2 bases, 4 bases remained unmatched. The CDR3 has 15 residues. Germline values: CDR1 LNHDA, CDR2 SQIVND (reference sequence).

The chain combines TRBV5-1 with TRBJ1-2; 7 positions agree with TRBD1. The CDR3 is made up of 15 amino acids. CDR1 SGHRS and CDR2 YFSETQ come from the germline V gene. The V and J ends lost 4 bases and 1 base, in that order; junction bases with no gene match: 7. This chain's CDR3 is CASSPGQTSNYGYTF. In nucleotides, the CDR3 is TGCGCCAGCAGCCCGGGACAGACTAGTAACTATGGCTACACCTTC.

Only one count was recorded for this clone. This sequence joins TRBV5-1 and TRBJ2-2; TRBD1 aligns across 8 bases. The germline V gene has CDR1 SGHRS and CDR2 YFSETQ. The CDR3 extends over 18 amino acids. V lost 5 bases and J lost 0; bases outside the gene matches: 12. The CDR3 region is CASRARIQGVANTGELFF. CDR3 DNA sequence: TGCGCCAGCAGGGCCCGGATACAGGGGGTTGCGAACACCGGGGAGCTGTTTTTT.

This chain connects TRBV24-1 to TRBJ1-2, with TRBD1 matching over 9 bases. The CDR3 has 15 residues. The germline gives CDR1 KGHDR, CDR2 SFDVKD. Germline trimming cut 4 bases from V and 6 bases from J; bases unmatched to any gene: 8. CDR3 sequence reads: CATSDATGGWNGYTF. The CDR3 DNA follows: TGTGCCACCAGTGACGCTACAGGGGGCTGGAATGGCTACACCTTC.

This chain connects TRBV5-5 to TRBJ2-1; D remains unclear. Trimming took off 2 bases at V and 0 bases at J, with 9 bases between the two ends. Germline values: CDR1 SGHKS, CDR2 YYEKEE (reference sequence). This CDR3 has 15 residues. CDR3 protein: CASSFATDSYNEQFF. The CDR3 coding sequence is TGTGCCAGCAGCTTCGCCACAGACTCCTACAATGAGCAGTTCTTC.

This clone was picked up a small number of times. The chain uses TRBV5-1 and TRBJ1-6; weak D call: TRBD1 (5 bases). The CDR3 runs 15 residues. Per germline, CDR1 SGHRS and CDR2 YFSETQ. Trimming left V 1 base short and J 5 bases short, with 10 bases between. CDR3 DNA: TGCGCCAGCAGCTTGCAGACAGATGATAATTCACCCCTCCACTTT. Its protein product is CASSLQTDDNSPLHF.

This clone appeared a few times. The rearrangement joins TRBV6-5 to TRBJ1-2; 9 bases are a match to TRBD1. V gave up 4 bases and J gave up 7 bases; unmatched junction bases: 7. In germline, CDR1 is MNHEY, CDR2 SVGAGI. The CDR3 sequence is 14 residues long. CDR3 coding DNA: TGTGCCAGCAGTTCATTGGGACAGGGACGTGGCTACACCTTC. Amino acids: CASSSLGQGRGYTF.

This chain connects TRBV21-1 to TRBJ2-1; TRBD2, the table's D call, was not compared with the DNA. TRBV21-1 is annotated as a pseudogene. This CDR3 comprises 15 residues. The DNA for the CDR3 is TGTGCCAGCAGCAAAAGGAGCTACTCCTACAATGAGCAGTTCTTC. It is translated as CASSKRSYSYNEQFF.

The chain is built from TRBV29-1 and TRBJ2-1; possibly TRBD2 for D (5 bases). Trimming cost V 8 bases and J 4 bases, with 21 bases left between them. Germline V gene data show CDR1 as SQVTM and CDR2 as ANQGSEA. This CDR3 spans 15 amino acids. DNA of the CDR3: TGCAGCACTGAAACAACGGGAATCCGGTACAATGAGCAGTTCTTC. Residues: CSTETTGIRYNEQFF.

The CDR3 region is CASSDRGINYNSPLHF. The CDR3 nucleotides are TGTGCCAGCAGTGACAGGGGGATCAATTATAATTCACCCCTCCACTTT. The gene calls are TRBV2 and TRBJ1-6, with TRBD1 matching over 7 bases. This CDR3 comprises 16 residues. The V and J ends lost 3 bases and 4 bases, in that order; junction bases with no gene match: 6. Germline values: CDR1 SNHLY, CDR2 FYNNEI.

The chain combines TRBV7-9 with TRBJ1-1; D might be TRBD1 (6 bases). Germline V gene data show CDR1 as SEHNR and CDR2 as FQNEAQ (reference sequence). The CDR3 totals 13 residues. Trimming left V 5 bases short and J 8 bases short, with 15 bases between. This chain's CDR3 is CASSLIQGPEAFF. CDR3 DNA: TGTGCCAGCAGCCTCATACAGGGACCGGAAGCTTTCTTT.

CDR3 residues: CASSLAATSGRAYEQYF. The DNA for the CDR3 is TGTGCCAGCAGTCTCGCCGCCACTAGCGGGAGGGCCTACGAGCAGTACTTC. The chain joins TRBV27 to TRBJ2-7; 13 bases agree with TRBD2. Germline V gene lookup returns CDR1 MNHEY and CDR2 SMNVEV (reference sequence). The CDR3 is 17 residues long. V gave up 5 bases and J gave up 2 bases; unmatched junction bases: 9.

The V call is TRBV4-1, the J call TRBJ1-1; D possibly corresponds to TRBD1 (6 bases). V was cut by 3 bases and J by 5 bases, with 13 bases left in between. This CDR3 is 14 amino acids long. Germline-derived CDR1 and CDR2 are MGHRA and YSYEKL. The CDR3 is CASSHDLQGTEAFF. The CDR3 DNA reads as TGCGCCAGCAGCCATGACCTCCAGGGGACTGAAGCTTTCTTT.